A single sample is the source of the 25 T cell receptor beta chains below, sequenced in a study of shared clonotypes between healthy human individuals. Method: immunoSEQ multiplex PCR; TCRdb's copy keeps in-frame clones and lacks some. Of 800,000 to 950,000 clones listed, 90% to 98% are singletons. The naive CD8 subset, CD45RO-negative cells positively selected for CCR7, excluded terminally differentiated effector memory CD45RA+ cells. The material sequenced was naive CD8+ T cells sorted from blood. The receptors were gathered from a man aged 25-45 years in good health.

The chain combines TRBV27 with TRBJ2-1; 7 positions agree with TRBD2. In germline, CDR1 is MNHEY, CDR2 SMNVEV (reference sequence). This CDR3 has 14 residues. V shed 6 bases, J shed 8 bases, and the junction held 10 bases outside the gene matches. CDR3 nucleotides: TGTGCCAGCAGAGGGTTTGGGGAGGGGTATGAGCAGTTCTTC. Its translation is CASRGFGEGYEQFF.

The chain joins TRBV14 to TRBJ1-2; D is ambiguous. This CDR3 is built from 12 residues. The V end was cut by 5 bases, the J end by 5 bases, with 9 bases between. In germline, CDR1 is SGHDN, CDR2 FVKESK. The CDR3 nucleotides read TGTGCCAGCAGCACCCGGGGTTATGGCTACACCTTC. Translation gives CASSTRGYGYTF.

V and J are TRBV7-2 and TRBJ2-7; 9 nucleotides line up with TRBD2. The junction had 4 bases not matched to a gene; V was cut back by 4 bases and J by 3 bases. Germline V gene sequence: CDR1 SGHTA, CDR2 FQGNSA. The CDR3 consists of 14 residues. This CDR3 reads CASSYLAGNYEQYF. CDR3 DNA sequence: TGTGCCAGCAGCTATCTAGCGGGGAACTACGAGCAGTACTTC.

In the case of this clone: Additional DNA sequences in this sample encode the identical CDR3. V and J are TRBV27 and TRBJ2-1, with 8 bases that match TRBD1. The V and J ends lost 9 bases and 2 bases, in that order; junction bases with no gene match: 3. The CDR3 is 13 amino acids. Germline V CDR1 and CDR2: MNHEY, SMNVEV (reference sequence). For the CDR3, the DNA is TGTGCCAGTAGGGACAGGCCCTACAATGAGCAGTTCTTC. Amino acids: CASRDRPYNEQFF.

CDR3 DNA sequence: TGCGCCAGCAGCCAAGGGACTAGCGGTACCGGGGAGCTGTTTTTT. Protein product: CASSQGTSGTGELFF. V gene TRBV4-3 combines with J gene TRBJ2-2; 10 bases fit TRBD2. Germline assignment: CDR1 LGHNA and CDR2 YSLEER. The CDR3 is 15 amino acids. V was clipped by 1 base and J by 5 bases; unmatched bases: 1.

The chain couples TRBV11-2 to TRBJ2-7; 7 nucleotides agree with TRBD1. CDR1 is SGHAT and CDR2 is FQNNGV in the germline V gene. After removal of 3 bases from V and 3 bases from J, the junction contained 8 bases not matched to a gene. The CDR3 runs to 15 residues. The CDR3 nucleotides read TGTGCCAGCAGCTTCGGACAGGATTTCTTCTACGAGCAGTACTTC. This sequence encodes CASSFGQDFFYEQYF. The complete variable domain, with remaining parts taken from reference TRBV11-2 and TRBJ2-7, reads EAGVAQSPRYKIIEKRQSVAFWCNPISGHATLYWYQQILGQGPKLLIQFQNNGVVDDSQLPKDRFSAERLKGVDSTLKIQPAKLEDSAVYLCASSFGQDFFYEQYFGPGTRLTVT.

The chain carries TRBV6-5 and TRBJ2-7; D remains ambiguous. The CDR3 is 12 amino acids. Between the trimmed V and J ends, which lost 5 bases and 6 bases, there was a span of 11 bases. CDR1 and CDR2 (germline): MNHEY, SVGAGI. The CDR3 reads CASSTVSGEQYF. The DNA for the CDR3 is TGTGCCAGCAGTACCGTCTCAGGCGAGCAGTACTTC.

In nucleotides, the CDR3 is TGTGCCAGCAGTTCTATAGGGGGGCTCAACGAGCAGTACTTC. This translates into CASSSIGGLNEQYF. The rearrangement uses TRBV27 and TRBJ2-7; D is perhaps TRBD1 or TRBD2 (6 bases each). The germline V gene has CDR1 MNHEY and CDR2 SMNVEV (reference sequence). V lost 4 bases and J 5 bases, leaving 15 bases between the germline ends. The CDR3 loop spans 14 amino acids.

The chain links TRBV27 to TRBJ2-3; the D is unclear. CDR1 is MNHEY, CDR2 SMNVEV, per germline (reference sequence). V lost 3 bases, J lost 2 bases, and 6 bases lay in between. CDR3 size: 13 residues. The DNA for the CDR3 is TGTGCCAGCAGTTTCAGGATCACAGATACGCAGTATTTT. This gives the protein CASSFRITDTQYF.

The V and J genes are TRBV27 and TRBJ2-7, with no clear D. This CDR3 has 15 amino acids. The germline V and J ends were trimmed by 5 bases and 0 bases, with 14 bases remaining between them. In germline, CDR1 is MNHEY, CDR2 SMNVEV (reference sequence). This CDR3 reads CASSPIDLNSYEQYF. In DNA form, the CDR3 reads TGTGCCAGCAGTCCCATCGACTTAAACTCCTACGAGCAGTACTTC.

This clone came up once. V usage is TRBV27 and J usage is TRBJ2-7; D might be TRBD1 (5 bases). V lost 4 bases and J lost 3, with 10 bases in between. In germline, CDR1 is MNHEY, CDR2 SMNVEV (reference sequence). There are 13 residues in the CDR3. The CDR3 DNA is TGTGCCAGCAGTTCAACAGGAAGCTACGAGCAGTACTTC. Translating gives CASSSTGSYEQYF.

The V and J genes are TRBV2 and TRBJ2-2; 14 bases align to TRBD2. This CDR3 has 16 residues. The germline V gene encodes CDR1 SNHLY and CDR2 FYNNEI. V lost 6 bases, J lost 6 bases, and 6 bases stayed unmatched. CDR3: CASRGLAGAWAGELFF. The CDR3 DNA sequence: TGTGCCAGCAGGGGACTAGCGGGAGCGTGGGCCGGGGAGCTGTTTTTT.

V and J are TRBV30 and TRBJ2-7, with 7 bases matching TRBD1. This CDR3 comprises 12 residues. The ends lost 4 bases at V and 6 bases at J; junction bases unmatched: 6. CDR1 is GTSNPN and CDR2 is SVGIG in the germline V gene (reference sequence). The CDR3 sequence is CAWKGAHPEQYF. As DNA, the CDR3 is TGTGCCTGGAAGGGGGCCCACCCCGAGCAGTACTTC. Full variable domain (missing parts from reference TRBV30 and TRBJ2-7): SQTIHQWPATLVQPVGSPLSLECTVEGTSNPNLYWYRQAAGRGLQLLFYSVGIGQISSEVPQNLSASRPQDRQFILSSKKLLLSDSGFYLCAWKGAHPEQYFGPGTRLTVT.

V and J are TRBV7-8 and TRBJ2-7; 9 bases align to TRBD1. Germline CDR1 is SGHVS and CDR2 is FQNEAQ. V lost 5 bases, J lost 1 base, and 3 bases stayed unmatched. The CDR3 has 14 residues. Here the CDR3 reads CASSRGTGSYEQYF. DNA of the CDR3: TGTGCCAGCAGCCGCGGGACAGGGTCCTACGAGCAGTACTTC.

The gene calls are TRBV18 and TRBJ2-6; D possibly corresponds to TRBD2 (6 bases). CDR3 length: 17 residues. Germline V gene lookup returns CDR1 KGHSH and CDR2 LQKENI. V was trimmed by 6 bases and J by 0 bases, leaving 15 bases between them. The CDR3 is CASSQPGGDSGANVLTF. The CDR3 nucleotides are TGTGCCAGCTCCCAACCCGGGGGTGACTCTGGGGCCAACGTCCTGACTTTC. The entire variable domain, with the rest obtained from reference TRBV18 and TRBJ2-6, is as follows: NAGVMQNPRHLVRRRGQEARLRCSPMKGHSHVYWYRQLPEEGLKFMVYLQKENIIDESGMPKERFSAEFPKEGPSILRIQQVVRGDSAAYFCASSQPGGDSGANVLTFGAGSRLTVL.

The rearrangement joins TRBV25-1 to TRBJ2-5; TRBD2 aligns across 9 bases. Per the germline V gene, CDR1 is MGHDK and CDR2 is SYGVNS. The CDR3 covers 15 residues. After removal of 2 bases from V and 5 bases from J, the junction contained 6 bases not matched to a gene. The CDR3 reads CASSEMLAGRETQYF. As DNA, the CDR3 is TGTGCCAGCAGTGAAATGCTAGCGGGGAGGGAGACCCAGTACTTC. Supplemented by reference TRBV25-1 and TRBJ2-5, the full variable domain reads EADIYQTPRYLVIGTGKKITLECSQTMGHDKMYWYQQDPGMELHLIHYSYGVNSTEKGDLSSESTVSRIRTEHFPLTLESARPSHTSQYLCASSEMLAGRETQYFGPGTRLLVL.

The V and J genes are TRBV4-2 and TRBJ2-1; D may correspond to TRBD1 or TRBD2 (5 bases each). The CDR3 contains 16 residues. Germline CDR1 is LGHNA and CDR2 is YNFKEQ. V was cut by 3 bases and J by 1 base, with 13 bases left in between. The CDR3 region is CASSQDSGYSYNEQFF. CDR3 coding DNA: TGTGCCAGCAGCCAGGACTCAGGGTATTCCTACAATGAGCAGTTCTTC.

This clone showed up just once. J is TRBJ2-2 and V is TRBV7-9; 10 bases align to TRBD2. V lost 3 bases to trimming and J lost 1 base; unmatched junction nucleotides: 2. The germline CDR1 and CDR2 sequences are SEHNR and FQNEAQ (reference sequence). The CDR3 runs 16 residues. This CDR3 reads CASSLIAGGNTGELFF. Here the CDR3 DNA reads TGTGCCAGCAGCTTGATAGCGGGAGGGAACACCGGGGAGCTGTTTTTT.

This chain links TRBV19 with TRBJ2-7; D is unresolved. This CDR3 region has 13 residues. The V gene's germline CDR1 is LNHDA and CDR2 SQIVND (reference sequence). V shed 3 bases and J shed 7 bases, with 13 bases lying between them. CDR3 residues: CASSIGSTGEQYF. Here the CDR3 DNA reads TGTGCCAGTAGTATTGGAAGTACCGGGGAGCAGTACTTC.

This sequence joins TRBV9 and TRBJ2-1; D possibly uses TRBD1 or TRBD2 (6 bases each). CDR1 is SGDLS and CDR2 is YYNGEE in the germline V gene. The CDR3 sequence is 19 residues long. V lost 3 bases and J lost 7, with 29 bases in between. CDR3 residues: CASSEPTGTPSLRGNEQFF. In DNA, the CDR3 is TGTGCCAGCAGCGAGCCGACCGGGACTCCAAGCCTCAGGGGAAATGAGCAGTTCTTC.

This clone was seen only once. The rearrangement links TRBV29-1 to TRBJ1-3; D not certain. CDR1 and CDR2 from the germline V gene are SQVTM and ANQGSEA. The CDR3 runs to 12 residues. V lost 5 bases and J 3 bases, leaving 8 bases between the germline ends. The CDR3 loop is CSVSTDGNTIYF. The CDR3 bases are TGCAGCGTTTCGACGGATGGAAACACCATATATTTT.

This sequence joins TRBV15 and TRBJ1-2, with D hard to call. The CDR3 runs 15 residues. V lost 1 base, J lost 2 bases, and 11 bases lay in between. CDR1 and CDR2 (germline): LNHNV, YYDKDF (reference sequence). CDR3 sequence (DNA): TGTGCCACCAGCAGAGGAGAGACCAACAACTATGGCTACACCTTC. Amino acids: CATSRGETNNYGYTF.

CDR3 loop: CASSYEPGGVYEQYF. CDR3 nucleotides: TGTGCCAGCAGTTACGAACCAGGGGGGGTCTACGAGCAGTACTTC. The chain combines TRBV6-6 with TRBJ2-7, with D perhaps TRBD1 or TRBD2 (7 bases each). Germline CDR1 MNHNY, CDR2 SVGAGI (reference sequence). The CDR3 is made up of 15 amino acids. The V end was cut by 2 bases, the J end by 3 bases, with 14 bases between.

The DNA for the CDR3 is TGTGCCAGCGAGCCTGGGGGGGAGAGCAATCAGCCCCAGCATTTT. Translation gives CASEPGGESNQPQHF. The V gene is TRBV19, the J gene TRBJ1-5; weak D call: TRBD1 (5 bases). V was cut by 9 bases and J by 1 base, with 16 bases left in between. CDR1 LNHDA and CDR2 SQIVND come from the germline V gene (reference sequence). The CDR3 contains 15 residues.

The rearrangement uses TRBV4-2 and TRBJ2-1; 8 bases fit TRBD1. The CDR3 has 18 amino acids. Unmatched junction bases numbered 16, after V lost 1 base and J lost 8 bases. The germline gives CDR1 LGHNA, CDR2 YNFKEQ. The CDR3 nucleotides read TGTGCCAGCAGCCAAGCAGGCCCCGGTGAGACAGGGGTCGATGAGCAGTTCTTC. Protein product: CASSQAGPGETGVDEQFF.